What follows are 16 T cell receptor beta chains derived from one specimen sequenced in a study of cytomegalovirus exposure and HLA in healthy donors. The assay was immunoSEQ multiplex PCR, and TCRdb's table has in-frame clones only and misses some. The profile shows around 300,000 clones, over 75% of them singletons. Input material: PBMCs. The receptors stem from a woman aged 18-29 years in good health and CMV-seronegative.

The CDR3 region is CASSLLGENRGEQFF. Written as DNA, the CDR3 is TGTGCCAGCAGTTTATTGGGGGAAAACAGGGGTGAGCAGTTCTTC. The rearrangement uses TRBV27 and TRBJ2-1; 7 bases are a match to TRBD1. Germline lookup yields CDR1 MNHEY and CDR2 SMNVEV (reference sequence). The length of the CDR3 is 15 residues. After removal of 1 base from V and 9 bases from J, the junction contained 9 bases not matched to a gene.

This chain uses TRBV13 with TRBJ2-3, with 7 bases fitting TRBD2. Per germline, CDR1 PRHDT and CDR2 FYEKMQ (reference sequence). This CDR3 spans 16 amino acids. V lost 4 bases and J lost 4; bases outside the gene matches: 11. CDR3 in amino acids: CASSWEGTTRADTQYF. The CDR3 region has the DNA TGTGCCAGCAGCTGGGAAGGGACTACGCGTGCAGATACGCAGTATTTT. Full variable domain (remainder filled in from reference TRBV13 and TRBJ2-3): AAGVIQSPRHLIKEKRETATLKCYPIPRHDTVYWYQQGPGQDPQFLISFYEKMQSDKGSIPDRFSAQQFSDYHSELNMSSLELGDSALYFCASSWEGTTRADTQYFGPGTRLTVL.

This clone was picked up one time. The V and J genes are TRBV27 and TRBJ2-2, with 9 bases aligning to TRBD2. This CDR3 has 17 amino acids. Per germline, CDR1 MNHEY and CDR2 SMNVEV (reference sequence). The V gene end was trimmed by 1 base and the J gene end by 5 bases; junction bases not matched to a gene: 8. Here the CDR3 reads CASSLFAGGPVTGELFF. CDR3 coding DNA: TGTGCCAGCAGTTTATTTGCGGGAGGGCCTGTGACCGGGGAGCTGTTTTTT.

The chain joins TRBV6-5 to TRBJ2-7; 8 nucleotides match TRBD1. The CDR3 contains 14 residues. V dropped 5 bases and J dropped 3; count of bases not matched to a gene: 6. The germline V gene has CDR1 MNHEY and CDR2 SVGAGI. CDR3 in amino acids: CASSGRDRNYEQYF. DNA of the CDR3: TGTGCCAGCAGTGGTCGGGACAGGAACTACGAGCAGTACTTC.

This rearrangement joins TRBV2 to TRBJ2-2; D may be TRBD2 (5 bases). The CDR3 sequence is 15 residues long. Germline values: CDR1 SNHLY, CDR2 FYNNEI. V gave up 10 bases and J gave up 6 bases, with 21 bases separating them. This CDR3 is CATERTLKGSGELFF. The CDR3 DNA reads TGTGCCACCGAGAGGACTCTTAAAGGTTCCGGGGAGCTGTTTTTT.

J is TRBJ2-7 and V is TRBV5-5, with D hard to call. From germline, CDR1 is SGHKS and CDR2 YYEKEE (reference sequence). This CDR3 has 14 amino acids. V dropped 2 bases and J dropped 1 base, with 10 bases sitting between them. The CDR3 DNA sequence: TGTGCCAGCAGCTTTCGCTACGGGTCCTACGAGCAGTACTTC. Residues: CASSFRYGSYEQYF.

In the case of this clone: At one of its ends the junction is not consistent with the germline gene, which may arise from a read error. J is TRBJ1-2 and V is TRBV7-2; maybe TRBD1 (6 bases). Germline CDR1 reads SGHTA; CDR2 reads FQGNSA. This CDR3 comprises 12 residues. CDR3: CASSLDRGGQAF. For the CDR3, the DNA is TGTGCCAGCAGCTTAGATCGCGGGGGGCAGGCCTTC.

Of note for this clone: Other DNA sequences in this sample translate to the same CDR3. The chain recombines TRBV9 with TRBJ1-2; D ambiguous. Germline V lookup: CDR1 SGDLS, CDR2 YYNGEE. CDR3 length: 13 amino acids. With 1 base removed from V and 0 bases from J, the gap between germline ends came to 4 bases. CDR3 coding DNA: TGTGCCAGCAGCGTACGAGCTAACTATGGCTACACCTTC. This gives the protein CASSVRANYGYTF.

The V call is TRBV2, the J call TRBJ2-5, with TRBD2 matching 14 bases. CDR3 length equals 16 residues. Per the germline V gene, CDR1 is SNHLY and CDR2 is FYNNEI. The ends lost 6 bases at V and 5 bases at J; junction bases unmatched: 8. The CDR3 sequence: CASRRLAGGTQETQYF. DNA for the CDR3: TGTGCCAGCAGGAGACTAGCGGGAGGGACCCAGGAGACCCAGTACTTC.

This chain uses TRBV9 with TRBJ2-1; 10 bases match TRBD2. Germline trimming cut 2 bases from V and 10 bases from J; bases unmatched to any gene: 3. The CDR3 contains 13 residues. The germline V gene encodes CDR1 SGDLS and CDR2 YYNGEE. CDR3: CASSVTSGMEQFF. Written as DNA, the CDR3 is TGTGCCAGCAGCGTCACTAGCGGGATGGAGCAGTTCTTC. Drawing the rest from reference TRBV9 and TRBJ2-1, the complete variable domain is DSGVTQTPKHLITATGQRVTLRCSPRSGDLSVYWYQQSLDQGLQFLIQYYNGEERAKGNILERFSAQQFPDLHSELNLSSLELGDSALYFCASSVTSGMEQFFGPGTRLTVL.

This clone was seen more than once but under ten times. This chain joins TRBV25-1 and TRBJ2-7; TRBD1 matches 9 bases. Germline CDR1 is MGHDK and CDR2 is SYGVNS. V dropped 2 bases and J dropped 3; count of bases not matched to a gene: 5. The length of the CDR3 is 15 residues. CDR3 in amino acids: CASSEPGQGGYEQYF. CDR3 bases: TGTGCCAGCAGTGAACCGGGACAGGGCGGCTACGAGCAGTACTTC.

The J gene is TRBJ2-1, the V gene TRBV10-1, with D possibly TRBD2 on 5 matching bases. The CDR3 extends over 14 amino acids. The V gene lost 2 bases and the J gene lost 3 bases, with 8 bases spanning the gap. Germline loops: CDR1 WNHNN, CDR2 SYGVQD (reference sequence). CDR3 residues: CASSETGFYNEQFF. The CDR3 DNA is TGCGCCAGCAGTGAGACGGGGTTCTACAATGAGCAGTTCTTC.

The gene calls are TRBV18 and TRBJ2-3, with TRBD2 identical over 8 bases. J lost 0 bases, V lost 6 bases, and 5 bases had no gene match. The CDR3 spans 15 residues. Germline CDR1 reads KGHSH; CDR2 reads LQKENI. The CDR3 is CASSPREGSTDTQYF. In DNA, the CDR3 is TGTGCCAGCTCGCCTCGGGAGGGAAGCACAGATACGCAGTATTTT.

This chain joins TRBV7-3 and TRBJ2-1; 8 bases align to TRBD2. CDR1 is SGHTA, CDR2 FQGTGA, per germline. The CDR3 covers 19 residues. J was trimmed by 2 bases and V by 1 base; bases with no gene match: 13. CDR3 sequence (DNA): TGTGCCAGCAGCTTAATTCCCGTCGGCGGACTAGCAACCTACAATGAGCAGTTCTTC. Residues: CASSLIPVGGLATYNEQFF.

V usage is TRBV19 and J usage is TRBJ1-6, with D possibly being TRBD1 (5 bases). Germline V gene sequence: CDR1 LNHDA, CDR2 SQIVND (reference sequence). The CDR3 totals 16 residues. Trimming cost V 7 bases and J 6 bases, with 19 bases left between them. The CDR3 reads CASTNGGDLGNSPLHF. CDR3 bases: TGTGCCAGTACCAATGGGGGGGACCTAGGTAATTCACCCCTCCACTTT.

This chain links TRBV19 with TRBJ2-7, with D perhaps TRBD2 (5 bases). Germline CDR1 is LNHDA and CDR2 is SQIVND (reference sequence). This CDR3 has 12 amino acids. V was trimmed by 6 bases and J by 2 bases, leaving 8 bases between them. CDR3 sequence: CASRGGPYEQYF. In DNA, the CDR3 is TGTGCCAGTAGAGGAGGCCCCTACGAGCAGTACTTC. Filled out from reference TRBV19 and TRBJ2-7, the complete variable domain reads DGGITQSPKYLFRKEGQNVTLSCEQNLNHDAMYWYRQDPGQGLRLIYYSQIVNDFQKGDIAEGYSVSREKKESFPLTVTSAQKNPTAFYLCASRGGPYEQYFGPGTRLTVT.